This T cell receptor (beta chain) was sequenced for a study of blood T cell repertoires in COVID-19 (dated by TCRdb to 2020 to 2022). A note on the overall study: Samples covering the acute and convalescent phases of COVID-19 were provided by collaborators in the United States, Italy and Spain. Where HLA class I and class II types were available, the types were taken from metadata supplied by the sample provider, not from assay-based typing. A de-identified subject ID, COVID-19 status, age in years and sex were almost always included in the sample metadata. The material from the prospective study consisted of cDNA or gDNA derived from T cells, B-cell-depleted T cells, or PBMCs. The repertoires were released in a freely available public database meant as a resource for research on the immune response to SARS-CoV-2. Samples came from the ongoing ImmuneRACE study (first 160 participants) plus 1,254 subjects from 6 global collaborators. Subjects who had been exposed to COVID-19, were actively infected with it, or had recovered from it provided the deeply sampled blood TCRbeta repertoires that made up the dataset. Overall study outcomes, separate from this receptor: The amount of clinical and demographic metadata varied by source and participant and was provided uncurated.

Spanning cysteine to phenylalanine, the CDR3 consists of 13 amino acids. Kept here is only the CDR3 DNA, which spans 39 bases and is read in frame from base 1. Clipping removes 7 bases from V and 5 bases from J, with 9 as the unmatched junction base count. From a lookup of the germline V gene, CDR1 and CDR2 are SQVTM and ANQGSEA. With respect to this clone: Its antigen is still unknown. Base qualities were left out, and no much larger clone turns up one base away.

TCRbeta CDR3 regions were amplified from genomic DNA using the immunoSEQ Assay, a bias-controlled multiplex PCR. In the paper's pipeline: The number of nucleated cells in each sample was estimated from the amplification of reference gene primers within the assay. To quantify the absolute abundance of each unique TCRbeta CDR3 rearrangement, sequence reads were collapsed and filtered. For each sample, productive Simpson clonality was calculated as the square root of Simpson's diversity index across productive rearrangements. The clones in this table, taken by TCRdb from immuneACCESS, are in-frame only. Not every clone is retained; where verified, under half of the shortfall comes from an unresolved V gene, and the cause of the rest is unknown. Clone size and V and J calls were adopted from that table, with D and trimming inferred from the DNA. This sample has tens of thousands of clones in its table, and approximately 80% of those were observed once. The ten top clones hold about a tenth of the sample.

One collaborating source in Seattle enrolled patients during active infection and followed them longitudinally through the course of disease. Collaborating institutions collected whole blood in K2EDTA tubes following their own protocols. Collaborator samples were shipped for TCRbeta analysis as frozen whole blood, isolated PBMCs, or DNA extracted from either sample type. The sequence joins TRBV29-1 to TRBJ2-7; 9 central bases correspond to TRBD1. What was sequenced was peripheral blood. The TCR sequence derives from a man in his fifties or sixties with COVID-19, enrolled during active disease. CDR3 protein: CSAIRQGVDEQYF. Here is the DNA: TGCAGCGCTATACGACAGGGGGTCGACGAGCAGTACTTC.